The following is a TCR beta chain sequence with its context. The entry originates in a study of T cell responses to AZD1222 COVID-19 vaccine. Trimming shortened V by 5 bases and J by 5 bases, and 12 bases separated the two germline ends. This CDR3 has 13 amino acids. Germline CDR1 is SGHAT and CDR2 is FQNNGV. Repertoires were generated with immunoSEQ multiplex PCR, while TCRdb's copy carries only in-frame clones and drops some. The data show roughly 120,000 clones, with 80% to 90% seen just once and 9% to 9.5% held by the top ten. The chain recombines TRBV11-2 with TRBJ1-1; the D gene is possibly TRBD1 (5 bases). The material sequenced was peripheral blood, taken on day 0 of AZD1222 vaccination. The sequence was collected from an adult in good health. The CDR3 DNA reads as TGTGCCAGCAGCCAACGGGGGAGGACTGAAGCTTTCTTT. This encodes CASSQRGRTEAFF.